Reported below is one TCR beta chain. Its antigen is not known. Gene names and germline refer to mouse. The DNA ends 1 residue before the CDR3 does, and the rest of the CDR3 is filled in from the germline J gene. This entry comes from a study of tissue T cells after allogeneic stem cell transplantation. Overall study findings and caveats: In patients and mice, blood and spleen missed much of tissue repertoire.

CDR3 length: 16 amino acids. Germline V lookup: CDR1 LGHNA, CDR2 YNLKQL (reference sequence). V was cut by 0 bases and J by 0 bases, with 10 bases left in between. Sequencing was performed with immunoSEQ multiplex PCR; in TCRdb, only in-frame clones are kept and a portion is missing. Among several thousand clones, under 40% were seen once, and the ten largest hold roughly 4.9%. Time point meaning: mouse harvest day 14 after allogeneic transplant. Tail vein injection delivered 10^7 T-cell-depleted bone marrow cells and 10^6 splenic CD5+ T cells. This mouse GVHD model was MHC-mismatched B6 to BALB/c, profiled day 7 or 14.

Sequences were obtained from skin. The genes are TRBV5 and TRBJ2-3, with a possible D match to TRBD2 (6 bases). The receptor comes from a female BALB/c mouse given C57BL/6 T cells with graft-versus-host disease after an allogeneic hematopoietic cell transplant. CDR3 DNA, as far as it was read: TGTGCCAGCAGCCAAGATCTGCTGGGGAGTGCAGAAACGCTGTAT. Protein: CASSQDLLGSAETLY. The whole CDR3 is CASSQDLLGSAETLYF.